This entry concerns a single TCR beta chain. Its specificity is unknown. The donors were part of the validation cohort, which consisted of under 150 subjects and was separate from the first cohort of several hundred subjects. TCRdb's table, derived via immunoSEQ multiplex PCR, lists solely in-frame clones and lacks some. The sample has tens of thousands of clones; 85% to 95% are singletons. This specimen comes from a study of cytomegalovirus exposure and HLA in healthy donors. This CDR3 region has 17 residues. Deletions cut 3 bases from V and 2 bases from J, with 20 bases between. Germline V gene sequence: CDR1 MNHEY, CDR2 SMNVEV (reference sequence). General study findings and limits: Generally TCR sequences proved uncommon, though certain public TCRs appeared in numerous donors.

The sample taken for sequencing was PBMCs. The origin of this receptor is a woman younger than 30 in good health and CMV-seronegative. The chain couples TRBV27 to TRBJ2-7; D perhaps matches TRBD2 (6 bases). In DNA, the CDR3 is TGTGCCAGCAGTTTGGGTCCCGCGGGGAAAATTCCCTACGAGCAGTACTTC. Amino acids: CASSLGPAGKIPYEQYF.